This TCR beta chain is drawn from a study of T cells after yellow fever vaccination. Conversion of TCR transcripts into cDNA relied on 5'RACE template switching, which added a universal primer site and UMIs. TCRdb used MiXCR to reprocess the 5' RACE reads, holding one entry per CDR3 protein. The sample yields just under 600,000 distinct CDR3 sequences, approximately 15% seen once. Findings and caveats of the study: Among all clonotypes, a small share was observed in both CD4 and CD8 compartments.

The CDR3 sequence is 16 residues long. V was clipped by 6 bases and J by 5 bases; unmatched bases: 8. The germline gives CDR1 KGHDR, CDR2 SFDVKD. Concerning this clonotype itself: Its matching antigen is unknown.

This receptor was obtained from a man aged 30 to 45 who received the YFV17D yellow fever vaccine. Sequenced here: PBMCs, sampled on the day of the yellow fever booster vaccination. J is TRBJ2-3 and V is TRBV24-1; TRBD2 aligns across 12 bases. The CDR3 DNA sequence: TGTGCCACCAGTCGGTCTAGCGGGAGGGCCGGAGATACGCAGTATTTT. Translated: CATSRSSGRAGDTQYF.